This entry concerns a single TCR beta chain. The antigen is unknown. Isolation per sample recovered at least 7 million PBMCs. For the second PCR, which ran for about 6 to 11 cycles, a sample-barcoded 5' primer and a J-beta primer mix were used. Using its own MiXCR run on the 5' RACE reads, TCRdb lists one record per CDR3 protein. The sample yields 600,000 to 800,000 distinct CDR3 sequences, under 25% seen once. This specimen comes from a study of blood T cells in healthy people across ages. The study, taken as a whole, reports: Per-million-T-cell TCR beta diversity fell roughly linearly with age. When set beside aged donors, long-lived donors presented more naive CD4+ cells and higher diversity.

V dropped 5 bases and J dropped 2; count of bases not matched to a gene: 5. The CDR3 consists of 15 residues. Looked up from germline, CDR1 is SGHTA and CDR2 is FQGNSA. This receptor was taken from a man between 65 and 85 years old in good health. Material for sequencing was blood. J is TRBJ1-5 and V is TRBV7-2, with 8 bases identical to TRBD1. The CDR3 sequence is CASSPQGARNQPQHF. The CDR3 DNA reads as TGTGCCAGCAGCCCCCAGGGGGCTCGCAATCAGCCCCAGCATTTT.